Included here is one T cell receptor (beta chain) sequence, with context. The antigen remains unidentified. Naive CD8 cells, CD45RO-negative and positively selected for CCR7, excluded terminally differentiated effector memory CD45RA+ cells. The authors split each subset's genomic DNA evenly across several immunoSEQ plates. Replicate PCRs for sorted subsets used approximately 190 ng DNA; this equaled about 30,000 T cell genomes. Original processing notes: Junction-only immunoSEQ sequences carried no quality scores, so filtering differed. This table comes from immunoSEQ multiplex PCR, and its TCRdb copy is limited to in-frame clones, with some not included. V and J calls and clone size are those listed in that table; D and trimming were worked out from the DNA. The sample lists around 2,000,000 clones; about 95% were seen once. Germline V gene data show CDR1 as SGHDT and CDR2 as YYEEEE. Trimming took 1 base from V and 4 from J; bases not matched to a gene: 5. The CDR3 is 15 amino acids.

These data originate in a study of shared clonotypes between healthy human individuals. Broader study findings: Generation probability values for non-shared clonotypes were lower than those for clonotypes shared by all four donors.

This chain links TRBV5-6 with TRBJ2-1; TRBD2 agrees at 7 bases. This TCR came from a man between 18 and 35 years old in good health. Sequenced input: naive CD8+ T cells sorted from blood. CDR3 coding DNA: TGTGCCAGCAGCTTGTCCAGCGGGGAATACAATGAGCAGTTCTTC. Residues: CASSLSSGEYNEQFF.